The following is a T cell receptor (beta chain) sequence with its context. Its matching antigen is unknown. The sample comes from a study of cytomegalovirus exposure and HLA in healthy donors. Study-level findings and limits: Cytomegalovirus-associated status was assigned to about 180 TCR beta chains. In a later analysis, specific HLA alleles were associated with some 16,000 TCR beta sequences at a 0.05 false discovery rate.

Researchers ran the PCR with 60 Vbeta and 13 Jbeta primers. Methods used by the authors: Per a later analysis, the number of unique TCR beta chains was about 80 million, of which around 9.9 million were shared. Assay: immunoSEQ multiplex PCR; the TCRdb copy retains only in-frame clones and omits some. V, J and clone size are those of that table, while D and trimming were read from the DNA. The sample yields about 140,000 clones, of which the top ten take up over 2%. Germline-derived CDR1 and CDR2 are SGHNT and YYREEE (reference sequence). With V trimmed by 3 bases and J by 2 bases, 4 bases remained unmatched. This CDR3 is 14 amino acids long.

This clonotype originated in a young woman in good health and CMV-seronegative. Sequenced material: PBMCs. V is TRBV5-4 and J is TRBJ2-7, with 8 bases identical to TRBD1. The CDR3 DNA follows: TGTGCCAGCAGCTCGGGACAGGCGGCCTACGAGCAGTACTTC. This sequence encodes CASSSGQAAYEQYF.